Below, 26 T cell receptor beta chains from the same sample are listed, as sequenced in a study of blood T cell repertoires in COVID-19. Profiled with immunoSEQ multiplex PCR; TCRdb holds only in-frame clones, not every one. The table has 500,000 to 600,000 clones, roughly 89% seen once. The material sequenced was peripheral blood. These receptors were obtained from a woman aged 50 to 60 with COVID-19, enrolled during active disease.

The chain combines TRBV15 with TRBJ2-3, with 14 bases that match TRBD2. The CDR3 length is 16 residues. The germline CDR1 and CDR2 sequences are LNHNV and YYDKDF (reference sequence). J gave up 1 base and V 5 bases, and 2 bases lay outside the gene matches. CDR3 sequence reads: CATSPGLAGGTDTQYF. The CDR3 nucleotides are TGTGCCACCAGCCCGGGACTAGCGGGGGGCACAGATACGCAGTATTTT.

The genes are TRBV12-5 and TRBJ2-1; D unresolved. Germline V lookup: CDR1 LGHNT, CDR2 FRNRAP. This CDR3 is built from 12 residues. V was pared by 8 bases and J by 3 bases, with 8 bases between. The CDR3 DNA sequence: TGTGCTAGTAAATTGAGCTACAATGAGCAGTTCTTC. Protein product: CASKLSYNEQFF. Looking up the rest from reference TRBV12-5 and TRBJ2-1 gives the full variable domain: DARVTQTPRHKVTEMGQEVTMRCQPILGHNTVFWYRQTMMQGLELLAYFRNRAPLDDSGMPKDRFSAEMPDATLATLKIQPSEPRDSAVYFCASKLSYNEQFFGPGTRLTVL.

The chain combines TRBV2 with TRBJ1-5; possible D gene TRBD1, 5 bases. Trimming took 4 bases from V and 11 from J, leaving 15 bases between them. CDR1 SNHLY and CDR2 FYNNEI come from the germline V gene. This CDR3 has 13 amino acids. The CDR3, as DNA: TGTGCCAGCAGTGGTCAAGGGGCCTTGGCCCAGCATTTT. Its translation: CASSGQGALAQHF.

The CDR3 protein is CSALPVAGANGELFF. Here the CDR3 DNA reads TGCAGCGCTCTCCCGGTAGCGGGGGCTAACGGGGAGCTGTTTTTT. This chain joins TRBV29-1 and TRBJ2-2; 9 nucleotides match TRBD2. CDR1 is SQVTM, CDR2 ANQGSEA, per germline. CDR3 size: 15 residues. The V and J ends lost 7 bases and 7 bases, in that order; junction bases with no gene match: 13.

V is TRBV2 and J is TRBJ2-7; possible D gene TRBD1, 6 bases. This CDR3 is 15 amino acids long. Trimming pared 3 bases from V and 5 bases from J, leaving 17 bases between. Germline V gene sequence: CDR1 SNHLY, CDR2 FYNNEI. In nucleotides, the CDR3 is TGTGCCAGCAGTGAGGGGTCAGGGGTCAACGACGAGCAGTACTTC. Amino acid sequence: CASSEGSGVNDEQYF.

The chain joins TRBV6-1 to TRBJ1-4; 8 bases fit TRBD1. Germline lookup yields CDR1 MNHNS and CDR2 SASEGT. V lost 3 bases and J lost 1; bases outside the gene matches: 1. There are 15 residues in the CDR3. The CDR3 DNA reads TGTGCCAGCAGTGACAGGGGGCGAACTAATGAAAAACTGTTTTTT. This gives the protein CASSDRGRTNEKLFF.

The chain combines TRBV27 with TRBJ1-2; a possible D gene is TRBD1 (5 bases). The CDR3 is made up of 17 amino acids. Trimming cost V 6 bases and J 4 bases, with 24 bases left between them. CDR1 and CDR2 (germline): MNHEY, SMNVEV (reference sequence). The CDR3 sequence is CASSHSRVLGWGYGYTF. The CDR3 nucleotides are TGTGCCAGCAGCCACTCCAGGGTATTGGGCTGGGGCTATGGCTACACCTTC.

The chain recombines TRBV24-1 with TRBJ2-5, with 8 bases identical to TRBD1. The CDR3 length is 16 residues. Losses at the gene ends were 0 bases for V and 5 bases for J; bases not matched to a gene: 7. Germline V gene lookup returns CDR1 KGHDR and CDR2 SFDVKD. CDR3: CATSDLQGHRGETQYF. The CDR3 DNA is TGTGCCACCAGTGATTTGCAGGGGCACAGGGGGGAGACCCAGTACTTC.

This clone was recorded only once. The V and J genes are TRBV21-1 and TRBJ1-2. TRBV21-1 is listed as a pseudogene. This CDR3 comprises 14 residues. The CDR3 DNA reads TGTGCCAGCAGCGGCGGCCCTAATAACTATGGCTACACCTTC. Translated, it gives CASSGGPNNYGYTF.

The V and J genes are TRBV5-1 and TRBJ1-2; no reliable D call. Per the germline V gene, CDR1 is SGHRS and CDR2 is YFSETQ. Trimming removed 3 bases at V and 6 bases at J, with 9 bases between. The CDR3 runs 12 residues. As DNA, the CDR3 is TGCGCCAGCAGCTCCGAGGGTGATGGCTACACCTTC. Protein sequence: CASSSEGDGYTF.

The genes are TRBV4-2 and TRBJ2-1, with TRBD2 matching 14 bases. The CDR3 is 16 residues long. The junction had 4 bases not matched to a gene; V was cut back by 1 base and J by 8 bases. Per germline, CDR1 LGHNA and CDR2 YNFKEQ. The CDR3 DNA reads TGTGCCAGCAGCCAAGTGACTAGCGGGGGGGCCGATGAGCAGTTCTTC. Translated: CASSQVTSGGADEQFF.

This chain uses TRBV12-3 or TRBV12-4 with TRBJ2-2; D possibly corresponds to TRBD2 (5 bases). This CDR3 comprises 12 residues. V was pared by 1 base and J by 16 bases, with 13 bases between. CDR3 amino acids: CASSLGYGSEFF. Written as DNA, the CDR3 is TGTGCCAGCAGTTTAGGGTATGGGAGCGAGTTTTTT.

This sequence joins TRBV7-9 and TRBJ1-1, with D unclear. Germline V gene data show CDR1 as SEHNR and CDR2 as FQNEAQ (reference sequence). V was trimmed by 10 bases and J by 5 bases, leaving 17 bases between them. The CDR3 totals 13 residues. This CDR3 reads CATHSLGGTEAFF. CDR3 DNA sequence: TGTGCCACTCACTCTCTAGGAGGAACTGAAGCTTTCTTT.

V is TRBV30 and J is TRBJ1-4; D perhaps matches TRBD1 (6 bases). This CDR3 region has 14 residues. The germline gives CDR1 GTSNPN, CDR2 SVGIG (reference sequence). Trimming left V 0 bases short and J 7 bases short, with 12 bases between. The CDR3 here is CAWSVLQGSEKLFF. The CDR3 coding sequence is TGTGCCTGGAGTGTGCTACAGGGAAGTGAAAAACTGTTTTTT. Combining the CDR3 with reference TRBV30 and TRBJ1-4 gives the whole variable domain SQTIHQWPATLVQPVGSPLSLECTVEGTSNPNLYWYRQAAGRGLQLLFYSVGIGQISSEVPQNLSASRPQDRQFILSSKKLLLSDSGFYLCAWSVLQGSEKLFFGSGTQLSVL.

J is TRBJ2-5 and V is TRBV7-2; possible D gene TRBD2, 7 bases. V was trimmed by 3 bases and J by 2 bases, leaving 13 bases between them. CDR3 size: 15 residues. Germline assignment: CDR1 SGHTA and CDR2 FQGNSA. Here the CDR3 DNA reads TGTGCCAGCAGCTTCCGGCGGGGGCCACAAGAGACCCAGTACTTC. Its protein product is CASSFRRGPQETQYF.

CDR3 bases: TGCGCCAGCAGCTTGAGAGCGGGGCCGTCCTACGAGCAGTACTTC. This gives the protein CASSLRAGPSYEQYF. J is TRBJ2-7 and V is TRBV5-1; the match to TRBD2 covers 7 bases. Losses at the gene ends were 1 base for V and 1 base for J; bases not matched to a gene: 5. The CDR3 has 15 amino acids. CDR1 SGHRS and CDR2 YFSETQ come from the germline V gene.

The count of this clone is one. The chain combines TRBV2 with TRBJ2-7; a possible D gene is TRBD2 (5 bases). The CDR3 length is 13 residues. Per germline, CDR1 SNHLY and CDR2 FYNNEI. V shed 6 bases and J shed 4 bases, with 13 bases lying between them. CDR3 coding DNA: TGTGCCAGCAGGCCCCAACTAGTTTACGAGCAGTACTTC. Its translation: CASRPQLVYEQYF.

CDR3 residues: CASSLALHQGGGLNTEAFF. Here the CDR3 DNA reads TGTGCCAGCAGCTTAGCGCTCCATCAAGGTGGAGGATTGAACACTGAAGCTTTCTTT. The chain links TRBV7-2 to TRBJ1-1; no definite D call. Trimming left V 0 bases short and J 0 bases short, with 20 bases between. The CDR3 sequence is 19 residues long. The germline V gene has CDR1 SGHTA and CDR2 FQGNSA.

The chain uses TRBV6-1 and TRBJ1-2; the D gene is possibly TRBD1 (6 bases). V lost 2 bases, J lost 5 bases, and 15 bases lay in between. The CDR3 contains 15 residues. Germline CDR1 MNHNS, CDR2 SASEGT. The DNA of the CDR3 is TGTGCCAGCAGTGAAACCGACAGGTGGTTATATGGCTACACCTTC. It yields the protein CASSETDRWLYGYTF.

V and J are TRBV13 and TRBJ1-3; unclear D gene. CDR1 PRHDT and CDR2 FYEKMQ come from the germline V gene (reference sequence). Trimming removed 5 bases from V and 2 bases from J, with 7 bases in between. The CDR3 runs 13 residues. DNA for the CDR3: TGTGCCAGCAGCCCGCAGACTGGAAACACCATATATTTT. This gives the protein CASSPQTGNTIYF.

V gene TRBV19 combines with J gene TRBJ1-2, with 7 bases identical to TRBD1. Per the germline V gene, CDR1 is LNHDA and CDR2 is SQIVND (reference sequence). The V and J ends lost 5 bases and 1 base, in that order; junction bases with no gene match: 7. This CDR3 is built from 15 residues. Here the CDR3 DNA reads TGTGCCAGTAGTCCTACAGGGGCGTATAACTATGGCTACACCTTC. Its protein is CASSPTGAYNYGYTF.

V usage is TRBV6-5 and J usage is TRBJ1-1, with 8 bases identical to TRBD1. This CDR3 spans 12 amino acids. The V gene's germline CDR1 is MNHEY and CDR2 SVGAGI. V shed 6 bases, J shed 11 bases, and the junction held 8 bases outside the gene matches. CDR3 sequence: CASRRLQGDAFF. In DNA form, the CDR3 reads TGTGCCAGCAGGAGACTACAGGGGGACGCTTTCTTT.

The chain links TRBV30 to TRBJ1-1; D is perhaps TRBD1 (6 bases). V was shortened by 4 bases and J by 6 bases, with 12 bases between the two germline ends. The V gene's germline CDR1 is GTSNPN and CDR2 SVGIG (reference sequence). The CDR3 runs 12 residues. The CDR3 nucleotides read TGTGCCTGGACAGCCCAGGGGTCTGAAGCTTTCTTT. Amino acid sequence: CAWTAQGSEAFF. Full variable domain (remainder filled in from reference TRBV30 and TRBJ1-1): SQTIHQWPATLVQPVGSPLSLECTVEGTSNPNLYWYRQAAGRGLQLLFYSVGIGQISSEVPQNLSASRPQDRQFILSSKKLLLSDSGFYLCAWTAQGSEAFFGQGTRLTVV.

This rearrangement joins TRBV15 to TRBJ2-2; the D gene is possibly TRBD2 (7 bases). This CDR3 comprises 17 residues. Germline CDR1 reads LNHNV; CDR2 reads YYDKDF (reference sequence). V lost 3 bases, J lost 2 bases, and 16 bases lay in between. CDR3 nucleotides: TGTGCCACCAGCAGGGGGGCGGGGGTTACCAACACCGGGGAGCTGTTTTTT. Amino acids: CATSRGAGVTNTGELFF.

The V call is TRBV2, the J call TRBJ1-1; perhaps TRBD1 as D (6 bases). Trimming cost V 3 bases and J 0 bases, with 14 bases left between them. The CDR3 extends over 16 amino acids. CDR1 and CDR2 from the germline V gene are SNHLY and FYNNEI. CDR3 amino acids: CASSEGRGTLNTEAFF. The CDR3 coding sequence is TGTGCCAGCAGTGAGGGGCGGGGGACACTGAACACTGAAGCTTTCTTT. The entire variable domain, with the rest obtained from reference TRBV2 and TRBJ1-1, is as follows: EPEVTQTPSHQVTQMGQEVILRCVPISNHLYFYWYRQILGQKVEFLVSFYNNEISEKSEIFDDQFSVERPDGSNFTLKIRSTKLEDSAMYFCASSEGRGTLNTEAFFGQGTRLTVV.

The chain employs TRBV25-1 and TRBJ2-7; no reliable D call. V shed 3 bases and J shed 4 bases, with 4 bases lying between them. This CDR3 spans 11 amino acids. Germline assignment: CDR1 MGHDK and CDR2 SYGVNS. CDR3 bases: TGTGCCAGCAGTGACCCTTACGAGCAGTACTTC. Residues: CASSDPYEQYF.